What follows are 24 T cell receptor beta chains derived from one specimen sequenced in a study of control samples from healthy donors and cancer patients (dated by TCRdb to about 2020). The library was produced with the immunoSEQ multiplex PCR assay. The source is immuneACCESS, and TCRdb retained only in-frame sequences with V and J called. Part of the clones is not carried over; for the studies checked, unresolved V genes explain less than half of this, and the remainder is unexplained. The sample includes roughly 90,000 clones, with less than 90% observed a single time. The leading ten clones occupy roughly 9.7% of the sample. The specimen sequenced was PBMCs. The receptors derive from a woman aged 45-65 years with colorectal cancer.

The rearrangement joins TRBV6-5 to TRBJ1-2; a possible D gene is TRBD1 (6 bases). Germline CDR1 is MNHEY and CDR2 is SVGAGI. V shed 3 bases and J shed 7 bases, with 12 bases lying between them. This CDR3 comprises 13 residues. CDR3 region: CASSYDWGAGYTF. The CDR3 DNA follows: TGTGCCAGCAGTTATGATTGGGGGGCTGGCTACACCTTC.

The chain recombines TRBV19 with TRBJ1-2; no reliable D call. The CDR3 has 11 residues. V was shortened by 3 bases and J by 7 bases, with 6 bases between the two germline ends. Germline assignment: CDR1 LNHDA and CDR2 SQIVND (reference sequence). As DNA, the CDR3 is TGTGCCAGTAGTATCCCCACTGGCTACACCTTC. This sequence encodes CASSIPTGYTF.

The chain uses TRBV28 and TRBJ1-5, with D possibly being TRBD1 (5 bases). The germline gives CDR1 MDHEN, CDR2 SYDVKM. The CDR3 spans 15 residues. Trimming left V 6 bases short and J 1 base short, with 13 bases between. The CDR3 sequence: CASRSMGGSNQPQHF. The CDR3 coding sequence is TGTGCCAGCAGAAGTATGGGGGGGAGCAATCAGCCCCAGCATTTT. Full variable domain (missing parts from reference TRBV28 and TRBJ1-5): DVKVTQSSRYLVKRTGEKVFLECVQDMDHENMFWYRQDPGLGLRLIYFSYDVKMKEKGDIPEGYSVSREKKERFSLILESASTNQTSMYLCASRSMGGSNQPQHFGDGTRLSIL.

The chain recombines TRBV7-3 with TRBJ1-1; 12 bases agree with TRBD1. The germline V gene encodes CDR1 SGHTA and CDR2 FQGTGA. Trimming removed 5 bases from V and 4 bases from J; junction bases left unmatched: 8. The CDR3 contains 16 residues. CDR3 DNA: TGTGCCAGCAGCGCCGGGACAGGGGGCCGTGGCACTGAAGCTTTCTTT. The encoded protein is CASSAGTGGRGTEAFF.

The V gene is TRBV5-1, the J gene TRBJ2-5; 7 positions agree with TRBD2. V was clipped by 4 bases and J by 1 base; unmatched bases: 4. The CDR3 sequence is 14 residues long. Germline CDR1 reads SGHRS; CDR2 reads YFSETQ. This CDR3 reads CASSPTSPQETQYF. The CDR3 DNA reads TGCGCCAGCAGCCCGACTAGCCCCCAAGAGACCCAGTACTTC.

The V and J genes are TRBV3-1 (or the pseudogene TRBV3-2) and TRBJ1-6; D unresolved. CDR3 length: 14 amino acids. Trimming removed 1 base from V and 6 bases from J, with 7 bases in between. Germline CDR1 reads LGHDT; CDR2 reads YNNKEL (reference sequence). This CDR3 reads CASSQVNSNSPLHF. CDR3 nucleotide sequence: TGTGCCAGCAGCCAAGTGAACAGTAATTCACCCCTCCACTTT.

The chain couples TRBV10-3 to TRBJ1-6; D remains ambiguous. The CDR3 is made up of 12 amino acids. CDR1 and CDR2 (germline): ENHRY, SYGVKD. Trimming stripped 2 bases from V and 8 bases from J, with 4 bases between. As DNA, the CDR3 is TGTGCCATCAGTGAGGGTGATTCACCCCTCCACTTT. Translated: CAISEGDSPLHF.

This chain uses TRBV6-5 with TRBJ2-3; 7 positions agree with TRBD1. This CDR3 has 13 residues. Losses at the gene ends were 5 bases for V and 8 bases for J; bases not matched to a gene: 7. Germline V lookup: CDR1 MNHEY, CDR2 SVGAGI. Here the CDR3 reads CASSTQGSGTQYF. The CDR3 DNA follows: TGTGCCAGCAGTACACAGGGGTCGGGTACGCAGTATTTT.

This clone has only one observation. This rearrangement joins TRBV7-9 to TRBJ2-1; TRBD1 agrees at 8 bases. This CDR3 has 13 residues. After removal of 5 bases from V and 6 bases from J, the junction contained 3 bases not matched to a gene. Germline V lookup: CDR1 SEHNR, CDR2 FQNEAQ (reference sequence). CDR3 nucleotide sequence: TGTGCCAGCAGCGGAACAGGGGGCAATGAGCAGTTCTTC. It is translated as CASSGTGGNEQFF.

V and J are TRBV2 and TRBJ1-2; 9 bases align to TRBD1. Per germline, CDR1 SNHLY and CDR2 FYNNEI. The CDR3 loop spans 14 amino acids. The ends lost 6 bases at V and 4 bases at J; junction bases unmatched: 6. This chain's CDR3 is CASSRDRVIYGYTF. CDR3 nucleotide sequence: TGTGCCAGCAGCCGGGACAGGGTTATCTATGGCTACACCTTC.

For the CDR3, the DNA is TGTGCCAGCAGCCCAGGGGGGGGAAACACCGGGGAGCTGTTTTTT. It encodes CASSPGGGNTGELFF. The chain employs TRBV4-2 and TRBJ2-2; D may match TRBD1 or TRBD2 (7 bases each). Germline V gives CDR1 LGHNA, CDR2 YNFKEQ. Trimming left V 4 bases short and J 2 bases short, with 11 bases between. There are 15 residues in the CDR3.

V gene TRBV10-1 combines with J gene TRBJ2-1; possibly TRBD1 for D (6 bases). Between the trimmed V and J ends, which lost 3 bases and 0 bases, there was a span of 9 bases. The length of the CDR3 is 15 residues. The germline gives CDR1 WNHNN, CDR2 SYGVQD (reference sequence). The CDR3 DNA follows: TGCGCCAGCAGTGAAGGGGGAAGCTCCTACAATGAGCAGTTCTTC. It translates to CASSEGGSSYNEQFF.

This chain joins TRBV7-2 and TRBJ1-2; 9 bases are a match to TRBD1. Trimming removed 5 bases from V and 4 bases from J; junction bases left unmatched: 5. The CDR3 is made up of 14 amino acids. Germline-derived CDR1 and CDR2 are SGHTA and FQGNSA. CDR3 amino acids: CASSPGQGTYGYTF. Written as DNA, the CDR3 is TGTGCCAGCAGCCCCGGACAGGGGACCTATGGCTACACCTTC.

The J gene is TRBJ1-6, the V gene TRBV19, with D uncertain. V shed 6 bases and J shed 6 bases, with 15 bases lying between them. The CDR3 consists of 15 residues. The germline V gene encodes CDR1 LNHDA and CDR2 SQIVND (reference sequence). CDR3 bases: TGTGCCAGTAGGGTCTGGGAAATGCTTAATTCACCCCTCCACTTT. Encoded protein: CASRVWEMLNSPLHF.

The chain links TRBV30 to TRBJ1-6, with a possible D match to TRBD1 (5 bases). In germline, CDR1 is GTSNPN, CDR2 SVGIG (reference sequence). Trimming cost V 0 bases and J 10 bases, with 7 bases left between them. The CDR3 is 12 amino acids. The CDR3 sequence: CAWSVWGSPLHF. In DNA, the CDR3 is TGTGCCTGGAGTGTATGGGGGTCACCCCTCCACTTT.

The CDR3 sequence is CASSWWGGPQETQYF. The CDR3 coding sequence is TGCGCCAGCAGCTGGTGGGGGGGCCCACAGGAGACCCAGTACTTC. V and J are TRBV5-1 and TRBJ2-5; TRBD2 might be the D (7 bases). V was pared by 3 bases and J by 5 bases, with 17 bases between. This CDR3 comprises 15 residues. CDR1 is SGHRS and CDR2 is YFSETQ in the germline V gene.

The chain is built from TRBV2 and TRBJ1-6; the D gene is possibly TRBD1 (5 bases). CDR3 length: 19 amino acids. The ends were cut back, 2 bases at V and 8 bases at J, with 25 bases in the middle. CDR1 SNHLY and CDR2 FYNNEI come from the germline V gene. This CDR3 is CASSELGIRDPRPHSPLHF. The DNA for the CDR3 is TGTGCCAGCAGTGAATTGGGGATTCGGGACCCTAGACCCCATTCACCCCTCCACTTT.

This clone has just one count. CDR3 sequence (DNA): TGTGCCAGCAGTTTACAGGGGAGGGCTGAAGCTTTCTTT. This encodes CASSLQGRAEAFF. The chain carries TRBV28 and TRBJ1-1, with a possible D match to TRBD1 (6 bases). This CDR3 has 13 amino acids. Germline V CDR1 and CDR2: MDHEN, SYDVKM. V lost 2 bases and J 6 bases, leaving 10 bases between the germline ends.

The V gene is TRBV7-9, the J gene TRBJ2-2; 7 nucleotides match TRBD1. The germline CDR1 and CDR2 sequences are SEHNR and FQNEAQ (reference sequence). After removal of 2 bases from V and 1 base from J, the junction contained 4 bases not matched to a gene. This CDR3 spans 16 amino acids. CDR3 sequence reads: CASSLSRTGNTGELFF. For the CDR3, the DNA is TGTGCCAGCAGCTTATCCCGGACAGGGAACACCGGGGAGCTGTTTTTT.

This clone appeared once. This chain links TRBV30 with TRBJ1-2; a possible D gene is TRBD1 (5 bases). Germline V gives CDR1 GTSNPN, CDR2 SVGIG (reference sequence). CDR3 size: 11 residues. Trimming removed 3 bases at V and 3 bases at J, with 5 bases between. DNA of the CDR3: TGTGCCTGGAGCAGGGACTATGGCTACACCTTC. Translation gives CAWSRDYGYTF.

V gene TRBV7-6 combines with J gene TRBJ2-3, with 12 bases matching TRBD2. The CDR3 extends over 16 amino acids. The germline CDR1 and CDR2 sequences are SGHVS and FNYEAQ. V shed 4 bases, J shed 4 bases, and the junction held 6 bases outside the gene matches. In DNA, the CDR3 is TGTGCCAGCAGCTCGCTAGCGGGGGGGCGCGCAGATACGCAGTATTTT. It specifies CASSSLAGGRADTQYF.

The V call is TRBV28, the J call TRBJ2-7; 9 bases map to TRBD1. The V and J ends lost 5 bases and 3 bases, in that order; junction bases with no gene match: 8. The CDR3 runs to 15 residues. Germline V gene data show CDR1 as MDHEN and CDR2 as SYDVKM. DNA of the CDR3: TGTGCCAGCAGTCAACGGGACAGGGTGGGCTACGAGCAGTACGTC. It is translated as CASSQRDRVGYEQYV.

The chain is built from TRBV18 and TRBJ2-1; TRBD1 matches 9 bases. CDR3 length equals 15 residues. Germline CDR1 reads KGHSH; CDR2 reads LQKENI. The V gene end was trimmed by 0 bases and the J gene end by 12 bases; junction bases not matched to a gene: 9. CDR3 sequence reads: CASSPPDRGGFAQFF. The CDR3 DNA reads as TGTGCCAGCTCACCACCGGACAGGGGTGGCTTCGCGCAGTTCTTC.

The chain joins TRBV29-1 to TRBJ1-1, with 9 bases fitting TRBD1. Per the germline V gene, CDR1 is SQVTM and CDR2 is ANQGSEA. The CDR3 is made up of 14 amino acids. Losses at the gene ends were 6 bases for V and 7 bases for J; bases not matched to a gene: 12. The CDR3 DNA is TGCAGCGTACCGGCTTGGGGACAGGGAGGTGAAGCTTTCTTT. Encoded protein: CSVPAWGQGGEAFF.